This TCR beta chain was sequenced in a study of T cell clones after liver transplantation. Study-wide context: Post-transplant blood was tracked for graft-donor-reactive T cell clones identified in a pre-transplant mixed lymphocyte reaction. Pre-transplant mixed lymphocyte reactions yielded third-party-reactive TCRbeta sequences as comparators for graft-donor-reactive sequences. Until 12-24 months post-transplant, subjects got standard immunosuppression and no induction.

A remark on this clone: Its antigen remains unidentified.

CDR3 length: 12 residues. CDR1 is SGHAT, CDR2 FQDESV, per germline (reference sequence). The V end was cut by 1 base, the J end by 6 bases, with 7 bases between. The repertoire was sequenced with immunoSEQ multiplex PCR; TCRdb's copy has only in-frame clones and lacks some. The table includes roughly 100,000 clones, 75% to 90% detected once. The study, taken as a whole, reports: The donor-reactive repertoire was only partly measurable in two subjects, lacking donor cells.

This sequence joins TRBV11-1 and TRBJ2-7; D is ambiguous. The sample here was CD4+ T cells from blood, taken before liver transplant. This clonotype originated in a human donor who received a liver transplant. CDR3 loop: CASSLVSFEQYF. The CDR3 DNA sequence: TGTGCCAGCAGCTTAGTCTCGTTCGAGCAGTACTTC.